Listed below are T cell receptor beta chains from one sample, sequenced in a study of blood T cell repertoires in COVID-19. Produced via immunoSEQ multiplex PCR; TCRdb's table is partial and in-frame only. The data show hundreds of thousands of clones, with about 90% seen just once and 9.5% to 13% held by the top ten. The sequenced sample consisted of peripheral blood. The receptor set was obtained from a woman aged 65 to 85 with COVID-19, enrolled during active disease. CDR3s include the opening cysteine and the closing phenylalanine or tryptophan. The D gene is left open where the match is weak. Clone sizes are given selectively: once, few, many, or a class where the clone is expanded.

V	D	size	J	DNA	CDR3
TRBV7-9	-	-	TRBJ2-7	TGTGCCAGCAGCTTAGGGGCTACCTACGAGCAGTACTTC	CASSLGATYEQYF
TRBV28	-	-	TRBJ1-1	TGTGCCAGCAGGCCACAGGGTCCCACTGTCACTGAAGCTTTCTTT	CASRPQGPTVTEAFF
TRBV19	TRBD1	few	TRBJ1-1	TGTGCCAGTAGCCCGGGACAGGGCCCTGGTGGCACTGAAGCTTTCTTT	CASSPGQGPGGTEAFF
TRBV6-2/TRBV6-3	TRBD2	-	TRBJ2-7	TGTGCCAGCAGTTACTCGACTAGCGGAAAACCCTACGAGCAGTACTTC	CASSYSTSGKPYEQYF
TRBV5-1	-	-	TRBJ1-5	TGCGCCAGCAGCTTGGGGCCTGGAGGCAATCAGCCCCAGCATTTT	CASSLGPGGNQPQHF
TRBV5-1	TRBD2	-	TRBJ2-1	TGCGCCAGCAGCTCATCACTCCGGGAGGGCCTGCGCAATGAGCAGTTCTTC	CASSSSLREGLRNEQFF
TRBV6-5	TRBD2	-	TRBJ2-7	TGTGCCAGCAGTTTTTCTAGCGGGAATCCCTACGAGCAGTACTTC	CASSFSSGNPYEQYF
TRBV4-1	-	-	TRBJ2-5	TGCGCCAGCAGCCAAGGTTCGGACAACAGGCGAGAGACCCAGTACTTC	CASSQGSDNRRETQYF
TRBV30	-	-	TRBJ2-7	TGTGCCTGGGCCCAGGGGTTTTCCTACGAGCAGTACTTC	CAWAQGFSYEQYF
TRBV27	TRBD1	once	TRBJ1-2	TGTGCCAGCAGTTTACAGGGGGGCCACTATGGCTACACCTTC	CASSLQGGHYGYTF
TRBV28	-	-	TRBJ1-2	TGTGCCAGCAGTGGTGGTAGGGGCTACGGCTACACCTTC	CASSGGRGYGYTF